The T cell receptor beta chain under discussion was sequenced for a study of breast tumors, draining lymph nodes, adjacent tissues. Broader study findings: Data only fit, rather than demonstrated, lymph node origin of most tumor T cells. Tumor TCR diversity was below lymph nodes but above nontumor tissue.

Per germline, CDR1 SEHNR and CDR2 FQNEAQ (reference sequence). Trimming took off 3 bases at V and 7 bases at J, with 9 bases between the two ends. The CDR3 length is 13 residues. MiXCR, applied by TCRdb to the multiplex PCR reads, yields one record per CDR3 protein. The sample has 150,000 to 200,000 distinct CDR3 sequences; 30% to 35% are singletons. Regarding this clonotype: Its antigen is not identified.

Samples came from axillary lymph nodes draining the breast cancer. Sequencing was done on a sample of axillary lymph node tissue. The chain combines TRBV7-9 with TRBJ1-4, with D tentatively TRBD1 (6 bases). The receptor was isolated from a female donor with breast cancer. Some clones in this sample may be carry-over from other donors' samples. CDR3 sequence (DNA): TGTGCCAGCAGCTTCCGGGGGCGTGAAAAACTGTTTTTT. Translation gives CASSFRGREKLFF.